The 12 T cell receptor beta chains below all came from one sample that was sequenced in a study of blood T cell repertoires in COVID-19. The table came from immunoSEQ multiplex PCR; TCRdb's copy has only in-frame clones and leaves some out. The sample records approximately 190,000 clones, about four fifths being singletons. Sequencing was carried out using peripheral blood. The receptors originated from a woman in her seventies with active or convalescent COVID-19.

The chain employs TRBV5-1 and TRBJ2-1; the D is unclear. CDR3 length: 13 residues. In germline, CDR1 is SGHRS, CDR2 YFSETQ. Trimming took 1 base from V and 4 from J, leaving 6 bases between them. CDR3 loop: CASSLIYYNEQFF. The CDR3, as DNA: TGCGCCAGCAGCTTGATATATTACAATGAGCAGTTCTTC.

The chain links TRBV2 to TRBJ2-7; perhaps TRBD2 as D (5 bases). Deletions cut 9 bases from V and 0 bases from J, with 15 bases between. CDR3 length: 14 residues. Germline loops: CDR1 SNHLY, CDR2 FYNNEI. This CDR3 is CASYLGLSSYEQYF. The DNA of the CDR3 is TGTGCCAGTTACCTAGGACTCTCCTCCTACGAGCAGTACTTC. The full variable domain, with the rest looked up from reference TRBV2 and TRBJ2-7, is EPEVTQTPSHQVTQMGQEVILRCVPISNHLYFYWYRQILGQKVEFLVSFYNNEISEKSEIFDDQFSVERPDGSNFTLKIRSTKLEDSAMYFCASYLGLSSYEQYFGPGTRLTVT.

V is TRBV11-2 and J is TRBJ2-1; TRBD2 agrees at 7 bases. CDR1 is SGHAT, CDR2 FQNNGV, per germline. This CDR3 region has 19 residues. The ends lost 3 bases at V and 0 bases at J; junction bases unmatched: 14. The CDR3 DNA reads TGTGCCAGCAGCTTGGACGCGGAGCGGCGGGAGAGCTCCTACAATGAGCAGTTCTTC. This encodes CASSLDAERRESSYNEQFF.

This clone was seen just once. This rearrangement joins TRBV6-5 to TRBJ2-1; unclear D gene. CDR1 MNHEY and CDR2 SVGAGI come from the germline V gene. The CDR3 is 16 amino acids. V gave up 0 bases and J gave up 0 bases, with 9 bases separating them. CDR3 protein: CASSYSRILSYNEQFF. The CDR3 DNA follows: TGTGCCAGCAGTTACTCGCGGATCCTCTCCTACAATGAGCAGTTCTTC.

The gene calls are TRBV29-1 and TRBJ2-1, with 8 bases aligning to TRBD1. In germline, CDR1 is SQVTM, CDR2 ANQGSEA. J gave up 4 bases and V 4 bases, and 15 bases lay outside the gene matches. The CDR3 totals 17 residues. DNA of the CDR3: TGCAGCGTTGGCGCCTTTACAGGGGGGTTATCTTACAATGAGCAGTTCTTC. It translates to CSVGAFTGGLSYNEQFF.

The chain couples TRBV7-3 to TRBJ2-3; D is undetermined. This CDR3 is built from 15 residues. The germline V gene has CDR1 SGHTA and CDR2 FQGTGA. V lost 5 bases and J 0 bases, leaving 12 bases between the germline ends. The CDR3 coding sequence is TGTGCCAGCAGCCCCGAAGCGTATAGCACAGATACGCAGTATTTT. It encodes CASSPEAYSTDTQYF.

The rearrangement links TRBV19 to TRBJ2-1; TRBD1 matches 9 bases. From germline, CDR1 is LNHDA and CDR2 SQIVND (reference sequence). V lost 5 bases and J lost 5; bases outside the gene matches: 7. The CDR3 loop spans 15 amino acids. CDR3 loop: CASSLWTGVDNEQFF. CDR3 DNA: TGTGCCAGTAGTTTATGGACAGGGGTTGACAATGAGCAGTTCTTC. Based on the CDR3 plus reference TRBV19 and TRBJ2-1, the full variable domain is DGGITQSPKYLFRKEGQNVTLSCEQNLNHDAMYWYRQDPGQGLRLIYYSQIVNDFQKGDIAEGYSVSREKKESFPLTVTSAQKNPTAFYLCASSLWTGVDNEQFFGPGTRLTVL.

V gene TRBV14 combines with J gene TRBJ2-1, with 8 bases matching TRBD2. The CDR3 contains 15 residues. Germline CDR1 and CDR2: SGHDN and FVKESK. V was clipped by 4 bases and J by 5 bases; unmatched bases: 7. CDR3 sequence: CASSRRLARDNEQFF. DNA for the CDR3: TGTGCCAGCAGCCGGAGACTAGCGCGAGACAATGAGCAGTTCTTC.

This clone has only a few counts. This rearrangement joins TRBV18 to TRBJ2-7; 7 bases agree with TRBD1. Germline-derived CDR1 and CDR2 are KGHSH and LQKENI. After removal of 4 bases from V and 1 base from J, the junction contained 1 base not matched to a gene. The length of the CDR3 is 13 residues. Here the CDR3 reads CASSQQGSYEQYF. CDR3 DNA sequence: TGTGCCAGCTCACAACAGGGGTCCTACGAGCAGTACTTC.

The chain uses TRBV5-1 and TRBJ2-7; D unclear. Germline CDR1 and CDR2: SGHRS and YFSETQ. This CDR3 is built from 15 residues. V lost 4 bases and J lost 2, with 16 bases in between. The CDR3 region has the DNA TGCGCCAGCAGCCTCACGAGTGGGCAGGCCTACGAGCAGTACTTC. Amino acid sequence: CASSLTSGQAYEQYF.

This chain joins TRBV4-1 and TRBJ2-2; TRBD1 is a possible D gene (5 bases). Germline CDR1 and CDR2: MGHRA and YSYEKL. The CDR3 has 15 amino acids. V was pared by 6 bases and J by 1 base, with 12 bases between. CDR3 region: CASSYSQGNTGELFF. The CDR3 nucleotides are TGCGCCAGCAGTTATAGTCAGGGGAACACCGGGGAGCTGTTTTTT.

The chain joins TRBV19 to TRBJ2-1; 9 bases agree with TRBD1. The CDR3 sequence is 15 residues long. Trimming removed 5 bases from V and 6 bases from J; junction bases left unmatched: 8. CDR1 is LNHDA and CDR2 is SQIVND in the germline V gene (reference sequence). DNA of the CDR3: TGTGCCAGTAGTCCACAGGGGGCCGGGACCAATGAGCAGTTCTTC. It is translated as CASSPQGAGTNEQFF.